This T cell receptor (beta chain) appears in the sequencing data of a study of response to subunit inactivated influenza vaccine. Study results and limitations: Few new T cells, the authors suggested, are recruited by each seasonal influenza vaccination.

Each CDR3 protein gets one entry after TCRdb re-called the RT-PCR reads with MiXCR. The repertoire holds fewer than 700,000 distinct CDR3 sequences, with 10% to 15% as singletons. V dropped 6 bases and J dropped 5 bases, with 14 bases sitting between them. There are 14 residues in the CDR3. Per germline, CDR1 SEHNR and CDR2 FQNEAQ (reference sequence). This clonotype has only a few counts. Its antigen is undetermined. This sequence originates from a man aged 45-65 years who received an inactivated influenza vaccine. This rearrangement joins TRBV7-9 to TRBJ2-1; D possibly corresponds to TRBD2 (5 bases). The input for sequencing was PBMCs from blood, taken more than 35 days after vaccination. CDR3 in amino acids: CASRPRGRDNEQFF. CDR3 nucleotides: TGTGCCAGCAGGCCCCGGGGTCGCGACAATGAGCAGTTCTTC. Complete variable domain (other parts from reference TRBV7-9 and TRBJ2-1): DTGVSQNPRHKITKRGQNVTFRCDPISEHNRLYWYRQTLGQGPEFLTYFQNEAQLEKSRLLSDRFSAERPKGSFSTLEIQRTEQGDSAMYLCASRPRGRDNEQFFGPGTRLTVL.